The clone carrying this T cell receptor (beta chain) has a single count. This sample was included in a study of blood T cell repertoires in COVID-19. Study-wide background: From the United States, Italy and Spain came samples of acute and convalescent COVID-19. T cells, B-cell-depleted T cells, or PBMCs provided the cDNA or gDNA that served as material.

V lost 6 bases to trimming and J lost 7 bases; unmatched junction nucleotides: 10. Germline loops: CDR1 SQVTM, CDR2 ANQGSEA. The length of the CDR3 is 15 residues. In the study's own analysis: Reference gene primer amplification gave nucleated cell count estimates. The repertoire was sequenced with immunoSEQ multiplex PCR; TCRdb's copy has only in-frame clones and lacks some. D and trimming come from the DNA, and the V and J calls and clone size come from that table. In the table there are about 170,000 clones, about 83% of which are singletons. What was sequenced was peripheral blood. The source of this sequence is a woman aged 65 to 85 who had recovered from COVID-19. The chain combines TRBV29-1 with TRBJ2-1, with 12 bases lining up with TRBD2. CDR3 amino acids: CSVLRLAGVGNEQFF. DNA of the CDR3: TGCAGCGTCCTCCGACTAGCGGGAGTTGGAAATGAGCAGTTCTTC.